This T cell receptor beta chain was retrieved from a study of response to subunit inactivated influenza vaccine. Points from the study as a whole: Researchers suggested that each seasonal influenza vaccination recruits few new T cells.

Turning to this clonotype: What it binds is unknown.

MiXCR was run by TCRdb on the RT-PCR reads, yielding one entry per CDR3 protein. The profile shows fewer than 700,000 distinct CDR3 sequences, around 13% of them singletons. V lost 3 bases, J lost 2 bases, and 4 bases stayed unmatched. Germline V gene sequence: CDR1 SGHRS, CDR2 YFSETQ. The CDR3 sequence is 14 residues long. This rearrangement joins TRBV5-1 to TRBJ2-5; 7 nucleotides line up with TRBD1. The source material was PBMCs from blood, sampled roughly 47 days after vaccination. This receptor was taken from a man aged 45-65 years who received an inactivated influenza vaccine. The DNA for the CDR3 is TGCGCCAGCAGCTGGGGACAGTCGCAAGAGACCCAGTACTTC. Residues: CASSWGQSQETQYF. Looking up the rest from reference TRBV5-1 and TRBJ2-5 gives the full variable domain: KAGVTQTPRYLIKTRGQQVTLSCSPISGHRSVSWYQQTPGQGLQFLFEYFSETQRNKGNFPGRFSGRQFSNSRSEMNVSTLELGDSALYLCASSWGQSQETQYFGPGTRLLVL.